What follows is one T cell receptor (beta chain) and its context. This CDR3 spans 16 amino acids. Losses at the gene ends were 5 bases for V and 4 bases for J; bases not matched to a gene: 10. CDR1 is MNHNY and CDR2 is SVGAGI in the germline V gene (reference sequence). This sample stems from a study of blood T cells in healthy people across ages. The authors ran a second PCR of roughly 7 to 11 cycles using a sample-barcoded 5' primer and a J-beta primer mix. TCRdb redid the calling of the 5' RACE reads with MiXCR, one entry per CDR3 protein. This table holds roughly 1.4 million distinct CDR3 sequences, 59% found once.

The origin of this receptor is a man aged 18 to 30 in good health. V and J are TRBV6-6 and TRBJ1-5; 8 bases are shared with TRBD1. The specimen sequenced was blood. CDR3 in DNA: TGTGCCAGCAGTCTCCCCGACAGGGGCGGTAATCAGCCCCAGCATTTT. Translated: CASSLPDRGGNQPQHF.